The clone carrying this TCR beta chain was detected a few times. Its cognate antigen is unknown. The data originate from a study of cytotoxic CD8 clonotypes in ibrutinib-treated CLL. CDR1 is SQVTM and CDR2 is ANQGSEA in the germline V gene. The CDR3 runs 10 residues. The V end lost 7 bases, the J end lost 4 bases, and 5 bases lay between the germline ends. Study conclusions and caveats: Rare overall, public clonotypes shrank or held steady under therapy.

Here immunoSEQ multiplex PCR was the method, and the copy in TCRdb shows in-frame clones only, minus some. The table lists around 250,000 clones, less than 75% of them singletons. The V and J genes are TRBV29-1 and TRBJ2-1; D gene ambiguous. The starting material was PBMCs, obtained after 24 months of ibrutinib treatment. The sequence was collected from a human donor with chronic lymphocytic leukemia. CDR3 loop: CSGQYNEQFF. CDR3 DNA sequence: TGCAGCGGCCAGTACAATGAGCAGTTCTTC.